This paragraph covers one T cell receptor beta chain sequence. This record belongs to a study of blood T cell repertoires in COVID-19. Study summary: The samples span acute and convalescent COVID-19 from the United States, Italy and Spain. PBMCs, B-cell-depleted T cells, or T cells provided the cDNA or gDNA that made up the material.

In the original analysis: Estimates of nucleated cell counts were drawn from the amplification of reference gene primers. TCRdb's copy holds only in-frame clones and misses some; the assay was immunoSEQ multiplex PCR. V and J calls and clone size are copied from that table; D and trimming were computed from the DNA. This table has a few hundred thousand clones, roughly nine tenths appearing once. V was pared by 2 bases and J by 4 bases, with 11 bases between. CDR1 and CDR2 (germline): MNHEY, SVGAGI. The CDR3 covers 14 residues. Sequencing was performed on peripheral blood. This receptor was identified in a man aged 18 to 30 with active or convalescent COVID-19. The chain carries TRBV6-5 and TRBJ2-5, with a possible D match to TRBD1 (5 bases). The CDR3: CASSYGREGETQYF. The CDR3 nucleotides read TGTGCCAGCAGTTACGGCAGGGAAGGAGAGACCCAGTACTTC.